A single sample gave rise to the 17 T cell receptor beta chains below, sequenced in a study of CD8 T cells in Susac syndrome. RNA, at roughly 0.5 to 1 ug, was reverse transcribed with random hexamers. TCRdb reanalysed the immunoSEQ multiplex PCR reads using MiXCR and keeps one entry per CDR3 protein. The data show 110,000 to 150,000 distinct CDR3 sequences, under 97% seen once. Sequences were obtained from CD4+ T cells from PBMCs. The receptors stem from a human donor with Susac syndrome.

The gene calls are TRBV5-1 and TRBJ1-3, with 7 bases lining up with TRBD1. CDR3 length equals 17 residues. Germline lookup yields CDR1 SGHRS and CDR2 YFSETQ. The ends lost 1 base at V and 0 bases at J; junction bases unmatched: 7. The CDR3 nucleotides are TGCGCCAGCAGCTTGTGGGGACAGCTCATCTCTGGAAACACCATATATTTT. This codes for CASSLWGQLISGNTIYF.

The J gene is TRBJ2-7, the V gene TRBV20-1; TRBD2 matches 7 bases. The CDR3 runs to 14 residues. Germline CDR1 and CDR2: DFQATT and SNEGSKA (reference sequence). V was clipped by 2 bases and J by 2 bases; unmatched bases: 6. This CDR3 is CSARQNSGPYEQYF. The CDR3 nucleotides are TGCAGTGCTAGACAGAATAGCGGGCCCTACGAGCAGTACTTC.

V and J are TRBV5-1 and TRBJ2-3, with 8 bases aligning to TRBD2. The length of the CDR3 is 14 residues. Per germline, CDR1 SGHRS and CDR2 YFSETQ. Trimming removed 3 bases from V and 4 bases from J; junction bases left unmatched: 4. DNA for the CDR3: TGCGCCAGCAGCTCCGGGACTAGGCCAGATACGCAGTATTTT. It specifies CASSSGTRPDTQYF.

This chain joins TRBV3-1 and TRBJ2-5, with D unresolved. Germline loops: CDR1 LGHDT, CDR2 YNNKEL (reference sequence). V lost 0 bases to trimming and J lost 8 bases, with 10 bases between them. This CDR3 has 13 residues. The CDR3 loop is CASSQDWEGTQYF. CDR3 sequence (DNA): TGTGCCAGCAGCCAAGACTGGGAAGGTACCCAGTACTTC.

The V call is TRBV28, the J call TRBJ2-7; D unresolved. The germline V gene encodes CDR1 MDHEN and CDR2 SYDVKM. With 8 bases removed from V and 0 bases from J, the gap between germline ends came to 11 bases. The CDR3 consists of 13 residues. CDR3 bases: TGTGCCAGCTCTCCAGGATTCTCCTACGAGCAGTACTTC. It yields the protein CASSPGFSYEQYF.

This chain links TRBV20-1 with TRBJ2-5; D is undetermined. CDR1 and CDR2 (germline): DFQATT, SNEGSKA (reference sequence). The length of the CDR3 is 12 residues. The V end lost 3 bases, the J end lost 1 base, and 6 bases lay between the germline ends. The CDR3, as DNA: TGCAGTGCTAGGATTGCCCAAGAGACCCAGTACTTC. It codes for CSARIAQETQYF.

This clonotype was seen a single time. The CDR3 is CASTLQGYYGYTF. CDR3 nucleotides: TGTGCCAGCACCCTACAGGGTTACTATGGCTACACCTTC. The chain couples TRBV12-3 or TRBV12-4 to TRBJ1-2, with D possibly TRBD1 on 6 matching bases. Trimming shortened V by 7 bases and J by 3 bases, and 12 bases separated the two germline ends. The CDR3 sequence is 13 residues long.

The chain links TRBV5-1 to TRBJ2-1, with D uncertain. V lost 4 bases and J lost 5, with 4 bases in between. The CDR3 contains 11 residues. Germline V gene data show CDR1 as SGHRS and CDR2 as YFSETQ. CDR3 nucleotides: TGCGCCAGCAGCCAGGACAATGAGCAGTTCTTC. Encoded protein: CASSQDNEQFF. Together with reference TRBV5-1 and TRBJ2-1, the CDR3 gives the full variable domain: KAGVTQTPRYLIKTRGQQVTLSCSPISGHRSVSWYQQTPGQGLQFLFEYFSETQRNKGNFPGRFSGRQFSNSRSEMNVSTLELGDSALYLCASSQDNEQFFGPGTRLTVL.

This clonotype appeared once. This chain connects TRBV5-1 to TRBJ1-4, with D hard to call. Looked up from germline, CDR1 is SGHRS and CDR2 is YFSETQ. V lost 0 bases, J lost 10 bases, and 7 bases lay in between. This CDR3 comprises 12 residues. CDR3 coding DNA: TGCGCCAGCAGCTTGGAGCCAGGAAAACTGTTTTTT. The encoded protein is CASSLEPGKLFF.

The rearrangement links TRBV6-5 to TRBJ1-5, with TRBD1 matching over 7 bases. Germline V gene data show CDR1 as MNHEY and CDR2 as SVGAGI. The J segment lost 7 bases and the V segment lost 5 bases, leaving 5 bases of the junction unmatched. The CDR3 extends over 13 amino acids. CDR3 in amino acids: CASSTDRVQPQHF. In DNA form, the CDR3 reads TGTGCCAGCAGTACCGACAGGGTGCAGCCCCAGCATTTT.

This clonotype appeared once. This sequence joins TRBV18 and TRBJ1-4; D call uncertain. Trimming shortened V by 0 bases and J by 11 bases, and 10 bases separated the two germline ends. Germline loops: CDR1 KGHSH, CDR2 LQKENI. CDR3 size: 13 residues. CDR3 loop: CASSPPSGKKLFF. The CDR3, as DNA: TGTGCCAGCTCACCACCCTCGGGGAAGAAACTGTTTTTT.

This chain uses TRBV6-2 or TRBV6-3 with TRBJ2-5, with D perhaps being TRBD1 or TRBD2 (5 bases each). The CDR3 loop spans 14 amino acids. CDR1 is MNHEY, CDR2 SVGEGT, per germline. Trimming removed 6 bases at V and 2 bases at J, with 13 bases between. Written as DNA, the CDR3 is TGTGCCAGCAGCCACGGGGACGCACAAGAGACCCAGTACTTC. Amino acids: CASSHGDAQETQYF.

The chain recombines TRBV15 with TRBJ2-2; 10 bases are shared with TRBD2. Trimming at V came to 0 bases and at J to 7 bases, leaving 5 bases not matched to a gene. Germline CDR1 reads LNHNV; CDR2 reads YYDKDF (reference sequence). The CDR3 extends over 16 amino acids. CDR3 in DNA: TGTGCCACCAGCAGAGATAGGCTAGCGGGAGACGGGGAGCTGTTTTTT. Its translation: CATSRDRLAGDGELFF.

This clonotype showed up just once. The chain has TRBV4-1 and TRBJ1-6; D might be TRBD1 (6 bases). This CDR3 region has 15 residues. Germline assignment: CDR1 MGHRA and CDR2 YSYEKL. V lost 3 bases and J 0 bases, leaving 6 bases between the germline ends. CDR3 DNA sequence: TGCGCCAGCAGCCAGGACAGCTCCTATAATTCACCCCTCCACTTT. It codes for CASSQDSSYNSPLHF.

This clonotype occurred a few times. The CDR3 reads CASTPSSTGELFF. CDR3 nucleotide sequence: TGTGCCAGCACCCCGAGCTCAACCGGGGAGCTGTTTTTT. The V gene is TRBV12-3 or TRBV12-4, the J gene TRBJ2-2, with D hard to call. Trimming stripped 7 bases from V and 5 bases from J, with 11 bases between. The CDR3 runs 13 residues.

J is TRBJ2-3 and V is TRBV29-1, with D tentatively TRBD2 (5 bases). Germline V lookup: CDR1 SQVTM, CDR2 ANQGSEA. V dropped 8 bases and J dropped 6 bases, with 18 bases sitting between them. This CDR3 is built from 13 residues. CDR3 sequence reads: CSTRRGSWDTQYF. The CDR3 DNA reads TGCAGCACGAGGAGAGGGTCGTGGGATACGCAGTATTTT.

The chain couples TRBV12-3 or TRBV12-4 to TRBJ2-7, with 7 bases fitting TRBD1. The CDR3 has 14 residues. The V segment lost 5 bases and the J segment 1 base; nucleotides outside the gene matches: 5. CDR3 region: CASSHHRGSYEQYF. CDR3 bases: TGTGCCAGCAGTCACCACAGGGGATCCTACGAGCAGTACTTC.